This T cell receptor beta chain comes out of a study of cytomegalovirus exposure and HLA in healthy donors. CDR3 size: 15 residues. Trimming shortened V by 1 base and J by 5 bases, and 12 bases separated the two germline ends. Germline lookup yields CDR1 SGHNT and CDR2 YYREEE (reference sequence). Sequenced by immunoSEQ multiplex PCR; TCRdb stores in-frame clones only, minus some. Counted here are some 110,000 clones, 88% occurring once; the ten biggest clones make up 1.5% to 2%. Source material: PBMCs. The receptor comes from a man between 18 and 29 years old in good health and CMV-seronegative. The rearrangement links TRBV5-4 to TRBJ1-4; D unresolved. CDR3 DNA: TGTGCCAGCAGCTTGAGGAGTTCACAAAATGAAAAACTGTTTTTT. It specifies CASSLRSSQNEKLFF. Combining the CDR3 with reference TRBV5-4 and TRBJ1-4 gives the whole variable domain ETGVTQSPTHLIKTRGQQVTLRCSSQSGHNTVSWYQQALGQGPQFIFQYYREEENGRGNFPPRFSGLQFPNYSSELNVNALELDDSALYLCASSLRSSQNEKLFFGSGTQLSVL.